This T cell receptor (beta chain) was identified in a study of neurological immune-mediated disorders. Study-wide results and limits: None of the CDR3 amino acid sequences of expanded clones were shared across subjects, and this suggested private repertoires in all groups.

The junction had 5 bases not matched to a gene; V was cut back by 6 bases and J by 6 bases. The germline V gene encodes CDR1 MNHNY and CDR2 SVGAGI (reference sequence). CDR3 length: 13 amino acids. This clonotype was observed many times. What it binds is not known. MiXCR, applied by TCRdb to the 5' RACE reads, yields one record per CDR3 protein. Counted here are around 69,000 distinct CDR3 sequences, almost 3.5% occurring once; the ten biggest clones make up over 3.5%. Source material: PBMCs. The receptor comes from a man in his forties or fifties with multiple sclerosis. V gene TRBV6-6 combines with J gene TRBJ2-1; 7 bases fit TRBD2. The CDR3 region is CASREASGNEQFF. CDR3 in DNA: TGTGCCAGCAGGGAAGCTAGCGGCAATGAGCAGTTCTTC.